This TCR beta chain was retrieved from a study of T cell repertoires in cytomegalovirus infection. Overall study context: Public TCR beta signatures marked donors with CMV infection and the matching HLA. Study-wide results and limits: People with CMV and the relevant HLA were identified by cumulative public TCR beta family frequency. Clonotypes of TCR beta that were HLA-C-restricted and CMV-specific dominated the ex vivo response.

The germline V gene has CDR1 MNHEY and CDR2 SMNVEV (reference sequence). CDR3 size: 17 residues. V was cut by 0 bases and J by 0 bases, with 12 bases left in between. TCRdb ran MiXCR on the reads and lists one entry per CDR3 protein. This table holds 250,000 to 300,000 distinct CDR3 sequences, 20% to 30% found once. This clonotype has a handful of counts. Its target is unknown. This clonotype was sampled from a human donor in good health (CMV status not recorded). Some clones in this sample may be carry-over from other donors' samples. Input material: PBMCs. The J gene is TRBJ1-5, the V gene TRBV27, with no clear D. The CDR3 DNA sequence: TGTGCCAGCAGTTTATCGAGGCAGAGATATAGCAATCAGCCCCAGCATTTT. It specifies CASSLSRQRYSNQPQHF.